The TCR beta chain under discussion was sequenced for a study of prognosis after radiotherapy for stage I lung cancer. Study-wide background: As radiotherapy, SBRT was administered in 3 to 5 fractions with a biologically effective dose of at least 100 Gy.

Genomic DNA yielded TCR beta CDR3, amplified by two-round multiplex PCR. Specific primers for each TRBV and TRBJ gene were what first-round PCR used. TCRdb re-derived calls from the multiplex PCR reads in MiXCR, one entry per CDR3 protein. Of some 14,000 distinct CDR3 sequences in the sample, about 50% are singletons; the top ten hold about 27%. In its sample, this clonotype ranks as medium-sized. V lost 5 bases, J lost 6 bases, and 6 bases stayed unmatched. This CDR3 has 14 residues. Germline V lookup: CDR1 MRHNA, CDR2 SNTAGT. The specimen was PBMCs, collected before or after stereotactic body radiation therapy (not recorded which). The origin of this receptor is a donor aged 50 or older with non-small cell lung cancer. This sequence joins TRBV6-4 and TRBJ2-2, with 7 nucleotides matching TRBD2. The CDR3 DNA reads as TGTGCCAGCAGTTCTACCGGGAGGTCCGGGGAGCTGTTTTTT. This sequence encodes CASSSTGRSGELFF.